Following are 32 T cell receptor beta chains from one sample sequenced in a study of shared clonotypes between healthy human individuals. Naive CD8 cells were CD45RO-negative, positively selected for CCR7, excluding terminally differentiated effector memory CD45RA+ cells. The method was immunoSEQ multiplex PCR; TCRdb's version includes in-frame clones alone and lacks a portion of them. Counted here are some 2.1 million clones, roughly 94% occurring once; the ten biggest clones make up 0.85% to 1.2%. The sample comprised naive CD8+ T cells sorted from blood. The receptors derive from a man aged 18 to 30 in good health.

The rearrangement joins TRBV2 to TRBJ2-2; D perhaps matches TRBD1 (6 bases). Germline V gene data show CDR1 as SNHLY and CDR2 as FYNNEI. The CDR3 extends over 16 amino acids. The V end was cut by 3 bases, the J end by 7 bases, with 18 bases between. The CDR3 loop is CASSDILPGVVGELFF. DNA for the CDR3: TGTGCCAGCAGTGACATTCTCCCAGGGGTGGTCGGGGAGCTGTTTTTT.

V usage is TRBV27 and J usage is TRBJ2-3, with 8 bases lining up with TRBD1. Losses at the gene ends were 2 bases for V and 6 bases for J; bases not matched to a gene: 10. CDR1 and CDR2 (germline): MNHEY, SMNVEV (reference sequence). The CDR3 is made up of 16 amino acids. The CDR3 here is CASSLMGTGFLDTQYF. CDR3 coding DNA: TGTGCCAGCAGTTTAATGGGGACAGGATTTCTTGATACGCAGTATTTT.

The chain links TRBV2 to TRBJ2-7, with a weak D call TRBD2 (7 bases). The CDR3 is made up of 19 amino acids. The ends were cut back, 2 bases at V and 1 base at J, with 24 bases in the middle. The germline V gene has CDR1 SNHLY and CDR2 FYNNEI. This CDR3 reads CASSESGSWLEGGSYEQYF. The CDR3 region has the DNA TGTGCCAGCAGTGAAAGTGGCTCATGGCTAGAGGGGGGGTCCTACGAGCAGTACTTC.

This sequence joins TRBV2 and TRBJ2-2, with D tentatively TRBD2 (5 bases). Trimming took 6 bases from V and 2 from J, leaving 7 bases between them. CDR1 is SNHLY and CDR2 is FYNNEI in the germline V gene. The CDR3 contains 13 residues. The CDR3 region is CASRGVNTGELFF. CDR3 DNA sequence: TGTGCCAGCAGGGGAGTTAACACCGGGGAGCTGTTTTTT.

In this sample, this clone turned up once. The chain couples TRBV28 to TRBJ2-3; D not certain. V was clipped by 8 bases and J by 2 bases, with 14 bases between them. This CDR3 is built from 14 residues. The germline V gene has CDR1 MDHEN and CDR2 SYDVKM. This CDR3 is CASVPVPITDTQYF. The CDR3 bases are TGTGCCAGCGTTCCCGTCCCCATCACAGATACGCAGTATTTT.

The chain recombines TRBV5-6 with TRBJ2-1; the D gene is possibly TRBD1 (5 bases). The V end was cut by 3 bases, the J end by 6 bases, with 16 bases between. Germline lookup yields CDR1 SGHDT and CDR2 YYEEEE. This CDR3 has 15 amino acids. The CDR3 coding sequence is TGTGCCAGCAGCTACCCTCAGGGAATGGGCAATGAGCAGTTCTTC. This translates into CASSYPQGMGNEQFF.

The gene calls are TRBV6-5 and TRBJ2-2; TRBD1 is a possible D gene (5 bases). The V and J ends lost 4 bases and 6 bases respectively, with 9 bases between them. Germline V gene sequence: CDR1 MNHEY, CDR2 SVGAGI. The CDR3 sequence is 13 residues long. The DNA for the CDR3 is TGTGCCAGCAGTTCGTGGGGCCCCGGGGAGCTGTTTTTT. It encodes CASSSWGPGELFF.

This sequence joins TRBV28 and TRBJ1-1; a weak D match, TRBD1 (6 bases). The CDR3 has 14 residues. V was trimmed by 2 bases and J by 8 bases, leaving 15 bases between them. Germline CDR1 MDHEN, CDR2 SYDVKM. In DNA form, the CDR3 reads TGTGCCAGCAGTTTAGGGATGGGGGGCTCGGAAGCTTTCTTT. Translated, it gives CASSLGMGGSEAFF. Complete variable domain (other parts from reference TRBV28 and TRBJ1-1): DVKVTQSSRYLVKRTGEKVFLECVQDMDHENMFWYRQDPGLGLRLIYFSYDVKMKEKGDIPEGYSVSREKKERFSLILESASTNQTSMYLCASSLGMGGSEAFFGQGTRLTVV.

The J gene is TRBJ2-7, the V gene TRBV6-1; TRBD1 aligns across 9 bases. Germline trimming cut 3 bases from V and 3 bases from J; bases unmatched to any gene: 3. The CDR3 has 14 residues. Germline V gene lookup returns CDR1 MNHNS and CDR2 SASEGT. The CDR3 region is CASSDGQGYYEQYF. The CDR3 bases are TGTGCCAGCAGTGACGGACAGGGGTACTACGAGCAGTACTTC.

V is TRBV19 and J is TRBJ2-2, with 8 bases matching TRBD1. CDR1 is LNHDA and CDR2 is SQIVND in the germline V gene (reference sequence). Losses at the gene ends were 6 bases for V and 3 bases for J; bases not matched to a gene: 9. The CDR3 loop spans 16 amino acids. Written as DNA, the CDR3 is TGTGCCAGTAGACGACAGGGGAGAGGGGACACCGGGGAGCTGTTTTTT. Amino acid sequence: CASRRQGRGDTGELFF.

The V gene is TRBV5-6, the J gene TRBJ2-3, with unresolved D. The CDR3 contains 12 residues. Germline CDR1 and CDR2: SGHDT and YYEEEE. V lost 7 bases to trimming and J lost 0 bases, with 6 bases between them. CDR3 nucleotides: TGTGCCAGCGGAGACAGCACAGATACGCAGTATTTT. It translates to CASGDSTDTQYF.

The chain couples TRBV9 to TRBJ2-7; TRBD1 is a possible D gene (6 bases). This CDR3 comprises 13 residues. Germline-derived CDR1 and CDR2 are SGDLS and YYNGEE. Trimming took 4 bases from V and 2 from J, leaving 10 bases between them. CDR3 sequence (DNA): TGTGCCAGCAGCCCAGGACAGCCCTACGAGCAGTACTTC. It encodes CASSPGQPYEQYF.

This clone occurred once. The rearrangement joins TRBV7-9 to TRBJ2-1, with D maybe TRBD2 (6 bases). Trimming removed 5 bases at V and 5 bases at J, with 16 bases between. Germline V lookup: CDR1 SEHNR, CDR2 FQNEAQ (reference sequence). This CDR3 contains 15 residues. This CDR3 reads CASSMGLRADNEQFF. CDR3 nucleotide sequence: TGTGCCAGCAGCATGGGACTTCGGGCTGACAATGAGCAGTTCTTC.

This clone was picked up one time. CDR3 residues: CASSYGGDKAYEQYF. The CDR3 DNA follows: TGTGCCAGCAGTTACGGCGGGGACAAGGCCTACGAGCAGTACTTC. The chain couples TRBV6-5 to TRBJ2-7; D possibly matches TRBD1 or TRBD2 (6 bases each). This CDR3 has 15 amino acids. In germline, CDR1 is MNHEY, CDR2 SVGAGI. Trimming stripped 2 bases from V and 2 bases from J, with 13 bases between.

The chain couples TRBV9 to TRBJ1-2; the D gene is possibly TRBD1 (6 bases). Germline V gene lookup returns CDR1 SGDLS and CDR2 YYNGEE. V gave up 3 bases and J gave up 5 bases, with 14 bases separating them. The CDR3 is 14 residues long. This CDR3 is CASSEWTDSYGYTF. CDR3 DNA sequence: TGTGCCAGCAGCGAGTGGACAGACTCTTATGGCTACACCTTC. Complete variable domain (other parts from reference TRBV9 and TRBJ1-2): DSGVTQTPKHLITATGQRVTLRCSPRSGDLSVYWYQQSLDQGLQFLIQYYNGEERAKGNILERFSAQQFPDLHSELNLSSLELGDSALYFCASSEWTDSYGYTFGSGTRLTVV.

V and J are TRBV28 and TRBJ1-5, with TRBD1 matching over 7 bases. Unmatched junction bases numbered 7, after V lost 6 bases and J lost 5 bases. CDR1 is MDHEN and CDR2 is SYDVKM in the germline V gene. The CDR3 extends over 14 amino acids. In nucleotides, the CDR3 is TGTGCCAGCAGGCGCAGGGGGAGTGATCAGCCCCAGCATTTT. Amino acids: CASRRRGSDQPQHF.

This chain connects TRBV11-2 to TRBJ1-1; tentatively, D is TRBD1 (6 bases). Germline CDR1 is SGHAT and CDR2 is FQNNGV. Trimming cost V 1 base and J 1 base, with 10 bases left between them. The CDR3 consists of 15 residues. The CDR3 region has the DNA TGTGCCAGCAGCTTAGGGGTACAGGGGAACACTGAAGCTTTCTTT. Translated, it gives CASSLGVQGNTEAFF.

The genes are TRBV5-6 and TRBJ2-7, with 9 bases identical to TRBD2. This CDR3 spans 16 amino acids. Germline CDR1 is SGHDT and CDR2 is YYEEEE. V lost 2 bases and J lost 5; bases outside the gene matches: 11. CDR3 residues: CASSFRVAGVGDEQYF. CDR3 DNA: TGTGCCAGCAGCTTTCGGGTAGCGGGAGTGGGGGACGAGCAGTACTTC.

V and J are TRBV28 and TRBJ2-7, with a weak D call TRBD2 (5 bases). Per germline, CDR1 MDHEN and CDR2 SYDVKM. V was cut by 2 bases and J by 0 bases, with 17 bases left in between. The CDR3 runs 17 residues. In nucleotides, the CDR3 is TGTGCCAGCAGTTTACCAACGGACGGGAAGAGCTCCTACGAGCAGTACTTC. Its translation: CASSLPTDGKSSYEQYF. Filled out from reference TRBV28 and TRBJ2-7, the complete variable domain reads DVKVTQSSRYLVKRTGEKVFLECVQDMDHENMFWYRQDPGLGLRLIYFSYDVKMKEKGDIPEGYSVSREKKERFSLILESASTNQTSMYLCASSLPTDGKSSYEQYFGPGTRLTVT.

The chain recombines TRBV9 with TRBJ1-1; 7 bases agree with TRBD1. Trimming cost V 0 bases and J 6 bases; bases outside gene matches: 2. CDR1 SGDLS and CDR2 YYNGEE come from the germline V gene. The length of the CDR3 is 13 residues. CDR3 sequence (DNA): TGTGCCAGCAGCGTAGGGGACAGTTCTGAAGCTTTCTTT. Amino acids: CASSVGDSSEAFF.

The gene calls are TRBV30 and TRBJ2-1; D perhaps matches TRBD1 (5 bases). The CDR3 is 16 amino acids. Trimming pared 0 bases from V and 3 bases from J, leaving 15 bases between. The germline V gene has CDR1 GTSNPN and CDR2 SVGIG (reference sequence). CDR3 DNA: TGTGCCTGGAGTGTACCTGGGGCAGCTTTCTACAATGAGCAGTTCTTC. Protein sequence: CAWSVPGAAFYNEQFF. The whole variable domain, filled in from reference TRBV30 and TRBJ2-1, reads SQTIHQWPATLVQPVGSPLSLECTVEGTSNPNLYWYRQAAGRGLQLLFYSVGIGQISSEVPQNLSASRPQDRQFILSSKKLLLSDSGFYLCAWSVPGAAFYNEQFFGPGTRLTVL.

The chain is built from TRBV29-1 and TRBJ1-2; D uncertain. The germline V gene encodes CDR1 SQVTM and CDR2 ANQGSEA. The CDR3 consists of 12 residues. Trimming took off 2 bases at V and 8 bases at J, with 12 bases between the two ends. DNA for the CDR3: TGCAGCGTTGAATCCCGGACCCAGGGCTACACCTTC. This translates into CSVESRTQGYTF.

CDR3 coding DNA: TGTGCCAGCAGCTTAGATGGGGGCACCGGGGAGCTGTTTTTT. Encoded protein: CASSLDGGTGELFF. The chain carries TRBV7-9 and TRBJ2-2, with D possibly being TRBD1 or TRBD2 (5 bases each). The CDR3 loop spans 14 amino acids. V was trimmed by 1 base and J by 4 bases, leaving 7 bases between them. Germline CDR1 reads SEHNR; CDR2 reads FQNEAQ (reference sequence).

The CDR3 reads CASSTTIYNEQFF. CDR3 bases: TGTGCCAGTAGTACAACCATCTACAATGAGCAGTTCTTC. The rearrangement uses TRBV19 and TRBJ2-1; unclear D gene. This CDR3 has 13 amino acids. Trimming cost V 4 bases and J 3 bases, with 7 bases left between them. CDR1 LNHDA and CDR2 SQIVND come from the germline V gene (reference sequence).

This clone was seen only once. The V and J genes are TRBV6-1 and TRBJ1-2; D might be TRBD1 (6 bases). From germline, CDR1 is MNHNS and CDR2 SASEGT. V lost 4 bases, J lost 2 bases, and 8 bases lay in between. This CDR3 contains 13 residues. CDR3 amino acids: CASSATGNYGYTF. CDR3 in DNA: TGTGCCAGCAGTGCAACAGGGAACTATGGCTACACCTTC.

The chain employs TRBV11-2 and TRBJ2-5; D is ambiguous. The CDR3 contains 15 residues. V dropped 0 bases and J dropped 5 bases, with 13 bases sitting between them. The germline V gene has CDR1 SGHAT and CDR2 FQNNGV. The CDR3 sequence: CASSLDLFSLETQYF. The CDR3 DNA follows: TGTGCCAGCAGCTTAGATCTCTTTAGTTTGGAGACCCAGTACTTC.

DNA of the CDR3: TGTGCCAGCAGCTTAAACAGGGCCGTTAATCAGCCCCAGCATTTT. This encodes CASSLNRAVNQPQHF. This rearrangement joins TRBV7-2 to TRBJ1-5; maybe TRBD1 (6 bases). V lost 2 bases, J lost 4 bases, and 12 bases lay in between. Germline CDR1 reads SGHTA; CDR2 reads FQGNSA. CDR3 length: 15 amino acids. The entire variable domain, with the rest obtained from reference TRBV7-2 and TRBJ1-5, is as follows: GAGVSQSPSNKVTEKGKDVELRCDPISGHTALYWYRQSLGQGLEFLIYFQGNSAPDKSGLPSDRFSAERTGGSVSTLTIQRTQQEDSAVYLCASSLNRAVNQPQHFGDGTRLSIL.

The rearrangement joins TRBV2 to TRBJ1-5; D uncertain. This CDR3 has 18 residues. The V end lost 5 bases, the J end lost 1 base, and 21 bases lay between the germline ends. The germline V gene encodes CDR1 SNHLY and CDR2 FYNNEI. The CDR3 is CASSPKKPLLLSNQPQHF. The CDR3 DNA reads TGTGCCAGCAGTCCTAAAAAACCCTTATTACTAAGCAATCAGCCCCAGCATTTT.

For this clone: The sample carries other DNA sequences with the same CDR3. V is TRBV27 and J is TRBJ2-7; TRBD1 is a possible D gene (6 bases). V was shortened by 6 bases and J by 1 base, with 10 bases between the two germline ends. This CDR3 comprises 13 residues. Germline values: CDR1 MNHEY, CDR2 SMNVEV (reference sequence). The CDR3 spells CASRPTGSYEQYF. The CDR3 bases are TGTGCCAGCAGACCAACAGGGTCCTACGAGCAGTACTTC.

The chain has TRBV13 and TRBJ2-3; 12 bases align to TRBD2. CDR3 size: 16 residues. J gave up 3 bases and V 5 bases, and 6 bases lay outside the gene matches. The V gene's germline CDR1 is PRHDT and CDR2 FYEKMQ (reference sequence). The CDR3 sequence: CASSNRLAGATDTQYF. In DNA, the CDR3 is TGTGCCAGCAGCAACAGACTAGCGGGAGCGACAGATACGCAGTATTTT.

V usage is TRBV7-9 and J usage is TRBJ2-5, with 10 bases matching TRBD1. Germline V lookup: CDR1 SEHNR, CDR2 FQNEAQ (reference sequence). J lost 0 bases, V lost 3 bases, and 7 bases had no gene match. CDR3 size: 17 residues. The CDR3 coding sequence is TGTGCCAGCAGCTTGGCCGGGACAGGGGCGAACCAAGAGACCCAGTACTTC. Amino acids: CASSLAGTGANQETQYF.

A note on this clone: The sample holds other DNA sequences that translate to the same CDR3. The chain joins TRBV9 to TRBJ1-5, with D uncertain. Germline assignment: CDR1 SGDLS and CDR2 YYNGEE. V dropped 0 bases and J dropped 0 bases, with 7 bases sitting between them. The CDR3 is 15 residues long. CDR3 bases: TGTGCCAGCAGCGTAGGGGGTTCTAGCAATCAGCCCCAGCATTTT. Protein: CASSVGGSSNQPQHF.